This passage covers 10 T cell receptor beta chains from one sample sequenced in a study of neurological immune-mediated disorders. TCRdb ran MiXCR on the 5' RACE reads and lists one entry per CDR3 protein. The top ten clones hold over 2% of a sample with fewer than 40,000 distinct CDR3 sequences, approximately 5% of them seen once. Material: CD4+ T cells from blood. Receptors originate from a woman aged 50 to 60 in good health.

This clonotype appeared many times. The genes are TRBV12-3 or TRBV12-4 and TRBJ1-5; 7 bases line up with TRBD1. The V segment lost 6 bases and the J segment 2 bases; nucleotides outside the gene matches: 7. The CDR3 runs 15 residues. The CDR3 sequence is CASSFAGTGNQPQHF. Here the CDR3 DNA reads TGTGCCAGCAGCTTTGCCGGGACAGGCAATCAGCCCCAGCATTTT.

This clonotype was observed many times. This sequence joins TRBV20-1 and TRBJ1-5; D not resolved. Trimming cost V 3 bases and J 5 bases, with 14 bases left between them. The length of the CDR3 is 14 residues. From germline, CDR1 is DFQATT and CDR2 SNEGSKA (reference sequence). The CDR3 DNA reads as TGCAGTGCTAGGACCGGGCGAAACCATCAGCCCCAGCATTTT. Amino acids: CSARTGRNHQPQHF.

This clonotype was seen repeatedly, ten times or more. CDR3 nucleotide sequence: TGTGCCAGCAGTTATGATCGGGACGGCTATAATTCACCCCTCCACTTT. Protein sequence: CASSYDRDGYNSPLHF. V gene TRBV6-5 combines with J gene TRBJ1-6; a possible D gene is TRBD1 (5 bases). V was clipped by 3 bases and J by 3 bases, with 12 bases between them. This CDR3 comprises 16 residues. Looked up from germline, CDR1 is MNHEY and CDR2 is SVGAGI.

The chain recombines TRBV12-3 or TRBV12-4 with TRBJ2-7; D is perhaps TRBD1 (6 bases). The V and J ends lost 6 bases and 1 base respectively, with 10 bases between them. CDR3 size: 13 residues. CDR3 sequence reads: CASRTGKSYEQYF. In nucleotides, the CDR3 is TGTGCCAGCAGAACAGGGAAGTCCTACGAGCAGTACTTC.

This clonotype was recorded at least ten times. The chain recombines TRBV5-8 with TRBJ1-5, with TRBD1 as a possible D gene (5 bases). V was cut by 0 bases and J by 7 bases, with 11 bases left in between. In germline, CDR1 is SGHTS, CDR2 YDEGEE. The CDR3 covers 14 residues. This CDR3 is CASSLGQRGQPQHF. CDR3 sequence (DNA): TGTGCCAGCAGCTTGGGACAGAGAGGGCAGCCCCAGCATTTT.

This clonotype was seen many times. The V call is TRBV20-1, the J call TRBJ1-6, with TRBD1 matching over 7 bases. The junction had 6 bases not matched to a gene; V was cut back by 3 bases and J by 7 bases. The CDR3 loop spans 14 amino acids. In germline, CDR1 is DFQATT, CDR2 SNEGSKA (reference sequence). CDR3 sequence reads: CSASIQGTNSPLHF. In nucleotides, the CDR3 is TGCAGTGCTAGCATACAGGGGACAAATTCACCCCTCCACTTT.

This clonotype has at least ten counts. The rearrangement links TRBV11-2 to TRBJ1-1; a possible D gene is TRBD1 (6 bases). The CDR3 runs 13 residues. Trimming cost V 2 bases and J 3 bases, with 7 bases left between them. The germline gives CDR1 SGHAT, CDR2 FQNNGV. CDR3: CASSLRGDTEAFF. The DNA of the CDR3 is TGTGCCAGCAGCTTAAGGGGGGACACTGAAGCTTTCTTT.

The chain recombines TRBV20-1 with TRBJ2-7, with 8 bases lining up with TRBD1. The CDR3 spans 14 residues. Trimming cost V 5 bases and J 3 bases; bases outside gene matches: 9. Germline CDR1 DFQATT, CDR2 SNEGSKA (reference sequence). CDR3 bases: TGCAGTGCTTGTCCCGGGACAGGCTACTACGAGCAGTACTTC. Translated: CSACPGTGYYEQYF.

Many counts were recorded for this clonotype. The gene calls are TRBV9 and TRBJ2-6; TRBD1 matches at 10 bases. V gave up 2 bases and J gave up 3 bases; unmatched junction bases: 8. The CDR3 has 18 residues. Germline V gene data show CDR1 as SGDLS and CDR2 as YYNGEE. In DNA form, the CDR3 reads TGTGCCAGCAGCGTCGGACAGGGGGTGATACATGGGGCCAACGTCCTGACTTTC. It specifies CASSVGQGVIHGANVLTF.

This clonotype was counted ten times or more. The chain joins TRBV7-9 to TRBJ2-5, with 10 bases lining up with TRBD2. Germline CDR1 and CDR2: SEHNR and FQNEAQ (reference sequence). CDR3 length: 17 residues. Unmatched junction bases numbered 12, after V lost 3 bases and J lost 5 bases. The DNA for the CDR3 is TGTGCCAGCAGCTTGCGGCTAGCGGGAGTATCAGGGGAGACCCAGTACTTC. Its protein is CASSLRLAGVSGETQYF.